The source of this TCR beta chain is a study of blood T cell repertoires in COVID-19. Using immunoSEQ multiplex PCR, the repertoire was profiled, and TCRdb retains in-frame clones only, with some absent. The profile covers roughly 250,000 clones, with roughly 80% appearing a single time and around 14% taken by the ten largest. The source of this sequence is a person aged 70 to 79 with COVID-19, enrolled during active disease. Sequenced input: peripheral blood.

The CDR3 is CASSGQDEQFF. CDR3 nucleotides: TGTGCCAGCTCAGGACAAGATGAGCAGTTCTTC. This chain uses TRBV18 with TRBJ2-1; weak D call: TRBD1 (5 bases). Germline loops: CDR1 KGHSH, CDR2 LQKENI. This CDR3 has 11 residues. With 5 bases removed from V and 8 bases from J, the gap between germline ends came to 7 bases. Combining the CDR3 with reference TRBV18 and TRBJ2-1 gives the whole variable domain NAGVMQNPRHLVRRRGQEARLRCSPMKGHSHVYWYRQLPEEGLKFMVYLQKENIIDESGMPKERFSAEFPKEGPSILRIQQVVRGDSAAYFCASSGQDEQFFGPGTRLTVL.